The clone carrying this TCR beta chain has just a few counts. As yet, its antigen is unknown. These data belong to a study of beta chain features in type 1 diabetes. In the study overall: Sorted cell examination encompassed roughly 110 million cells across all samples.

Germline assignment: CDR1 MNHEY and CDR2 SVGAGI. This CDR3 is built from 15 residues. V shed 5 bases and J 4 bases; nucleotides not matched to a gene: 10. Study results and limitations: Patients showed naive, central memory and Treg TCRB repertoires that appeared more similar than those of healthy donors. Patients with Type 1 diabetes showed moderately but significantly shorter TCRB CDR3s in all four CD4+ subsets.

Since all of the isolated RNA was reverse transcribed, expressed TCRB transcripts were what got sequenced. Generated by immunoSEQ multiplex PCR, the TCRdb table keeps only in-frame clones and is missing some. There are about 900,000 clones in the sample; under 20% occur only once, and 0.02% to 0.03% lies in the top ten. The J gene is TRBJ2-7, the V gene TRBV6-5, with 8 bases matching TRBD2. This receptor was obtained from a young woman in good health. The specimen was naive CD4+ T cells from blood. In DNA form, the CDR3 reads TGTGCCAGCAGTCCCCGAGCGGGAGATGTTTACGAGCAGTACTTC. Amino acid sequence: CASSPRAGDVYEQYF.